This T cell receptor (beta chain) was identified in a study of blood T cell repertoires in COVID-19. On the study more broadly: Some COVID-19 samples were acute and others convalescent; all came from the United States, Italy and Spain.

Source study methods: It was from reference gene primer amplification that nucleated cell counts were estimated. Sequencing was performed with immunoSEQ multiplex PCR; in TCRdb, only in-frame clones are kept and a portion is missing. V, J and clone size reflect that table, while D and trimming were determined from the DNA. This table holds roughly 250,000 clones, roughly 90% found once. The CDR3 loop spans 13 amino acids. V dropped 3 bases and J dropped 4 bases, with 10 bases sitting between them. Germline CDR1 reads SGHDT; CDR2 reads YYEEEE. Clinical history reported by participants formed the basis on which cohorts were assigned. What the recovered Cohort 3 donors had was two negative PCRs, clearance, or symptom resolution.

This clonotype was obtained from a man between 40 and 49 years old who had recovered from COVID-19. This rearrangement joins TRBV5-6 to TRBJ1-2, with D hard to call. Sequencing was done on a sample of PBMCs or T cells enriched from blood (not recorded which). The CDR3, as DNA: TGTGCCAGCAGCTCAGGTGTTGCCTATGGCTACACCTTC. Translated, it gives CASSSGVAYGYTF.